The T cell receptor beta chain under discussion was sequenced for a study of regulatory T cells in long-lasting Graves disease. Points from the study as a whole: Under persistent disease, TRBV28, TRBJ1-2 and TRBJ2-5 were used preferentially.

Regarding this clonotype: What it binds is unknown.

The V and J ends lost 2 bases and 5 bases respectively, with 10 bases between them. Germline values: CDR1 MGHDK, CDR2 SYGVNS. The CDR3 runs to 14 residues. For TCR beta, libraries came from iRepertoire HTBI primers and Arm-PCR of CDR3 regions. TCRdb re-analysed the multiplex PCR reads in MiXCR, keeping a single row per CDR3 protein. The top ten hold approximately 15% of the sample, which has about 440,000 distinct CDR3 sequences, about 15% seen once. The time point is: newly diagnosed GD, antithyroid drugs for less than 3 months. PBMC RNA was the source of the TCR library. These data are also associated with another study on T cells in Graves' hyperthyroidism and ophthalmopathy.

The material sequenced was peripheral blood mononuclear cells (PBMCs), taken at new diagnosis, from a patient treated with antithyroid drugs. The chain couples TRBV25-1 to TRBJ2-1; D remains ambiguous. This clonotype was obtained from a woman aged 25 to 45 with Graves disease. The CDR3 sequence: CASSEGGFDNEQFF. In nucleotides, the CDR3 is TGTGCCAGCAGTGAAGGCGGTTTTGACAATGAGCAGTTCTTC.